This entry lists 26 T cell receptor beta chains sequenced from one sample in a study of tumor-infiltrating lymphocytes in primary liver carcinoma. From around 0.5 ug total RNA, TCR beta cDNA was generated with a primer in the constant region. A slightly modified ARM-PCR protocol with three nested multiplex PCR rounds produced these TCR beta libraries. Two initial PCR rounds of around 9 cycles each paired TRBV1-TRBV30 forward primers with a C-beta reverse primer. In TCRdb, the multiplex PCR reads were re-called with MiXCR into one record per CDR3 protein. The sample includes about 32,000 distinct CDR3 sequences, roughly 80% of them seen just once. Scientists recovered RNA and DNA together from roughly 21-30 mg of unsorted bulk tissue. The sequencing sample was made of liver tumor tissue from sampling region 4. The subset: tumor region T4, right-lateral pole. The receptors stem from a man in his forties or fifties with primary liver carcinoma and hepatitis B virus infection.

Concerning this clonotype: Its ends do not fully match the called genes, so a read error is possible. The J gene is TRBJ2-7, the V gene TRBV5-5; D unresolved. The CDR3 length is 13 residues. Germline CDR1 is SGHKS and CDR2 is YYEKEE (reference sequence). CDR3: CASSFGRPHEQNF. Written as DNA, the CDR3 is TGTGCCAGCAGCTTTGGACGGCCCCACGAGCAGAACTTC.

Points on this clonotype: The junction shows a germline mismatch at one end, possibly a read error. The chain joins TRBV6-2 or TRBV6-3 to TRBJ2-1, with 7 bases fitting TRBD2. CDR3 length: 14 residues. Looked up from germline, CDR1 is MNHEY and CDR2 is SVGEGT. CDR3 nucleotide sequence: TGTGCCGGCAACTCCGACCCGACTAGCCATGAGCAGCTCTTC. Its protein product is CAGNSDPTSHEQLF.

This clonotype was counted once. The conserved final phenylalanine or tryptophan is absent from the CDR3, which likely points to a read error. The rearrangement links TRBV7-9 to TRBJ1-6; D is unresolved. The CDR3 consists of 14 residues. In germline, CDR1 is SEHNR, CDR2 FQNEAQ (reference sequence). The CDR3 DNA sequence: TGTGCCAGCGGCTTCGACTCACAGAATTCACCCCTCCACTAT. This encodes CASGFDSQNSPLHY.

The V gene is TRBV19, the J gene TRBJ2-2; 14 bases line up with TRBD2. The CDR3 has 19 residues. Germline V gives CDR1 LNHDA, CDR2 SQIVND (reference sequence). The V gene end was trimmed by 3 bases and the J gene end by 5 bases; junction bases not matched to a gene: 11. The CDR3 coding sequence is TGTGCCAGTAGTATCGAGACATGGACTAGCGGGAGGAGAACCGGGGAGCTGTTTTTT. It specifies CASSIETWTSGRRTGELFF.

The sample holds many counts of this clonotype. The chain has TRBV6-6 and TRBJ1-1; 7 bases line up with TRBD1. V gave up 6 bases and J gave up 6 bases; unmatched junction bases: 7. The CDR3 loop spans 13 amino acids. The germline V gene has CDR1 MNHNY and CDR2 SVGAGI (reference sequence). The CDR3 DNA follows: TGTGCCAGCAGCGCAGGGGGGACTGCTGAAGCTTTCTTT. This encodes CASSAGGTAEAFF.

A remark on this clonotype: The germline gene is not matched at one end of the junction; a read error may be the cause. CDR3 residues: CASSGLVDYQEAQYF. CDR3 nucleotide sequence: TGCGCCAGCTCCGGACTGGTGGATTACCAAGAGGCCCAGTACTTC. The genes are TRBV5-1 and TRBJ2-5, with D perhaps matching TRBD2 (5 bases). Germline V lookup: CDR1 SGHRS, CDR2 YFSETQ. CDR3 length: 15 residues.

Remarks on this clonotype: Germline is not matched at one junction end, which may reflect a read error. This rearrangement joins TRBV29-1 to TRBJ2-5; TRBD1 matches 11 bases. The CDR3 has 15 amino acids. CDR1 and CDR2 (germline): SQVTM, ANQGSEA. The CDR3 reads CSIEGDRGWAETQYF. The CDR3 bases are TGCAGCATTGAAGGGGACAGGGGGTGGGCAGAGACCCAGTACTTC. Drawing the rest from reference TRBV29-1 and TRBJ2-5, the complete variable domain is SAVISQKPSRDICQRGTSLTIQCQVDSQVTMMFWYRQQPGQSLTLIATANQGSEATYESGFVIDKFPISRPNLTFSTLTVSNMSPEDSSIYLCSIEGDRGWAETQYFGPGTRLLVL.

This clonotype appeared once. This chain joins TRBV30 and TRBJ2-1, with 7 bases matching TRBD2. V lost 5 bases to trimming and J lost 10 bases; unmatched junction nucleotides: 14. This CDR3 spans 14 amino acids. Germline CDR1 is GTSNPN and CDR2 is SVGIG (reference sequence). The CDR3 loop reads CAWSHGLVEKEQFF. The DNA of the CDR3 is TGTGCCTGGTCGCACGGACTAGTGGAAAAAGAGCAGTTCTTC.

This chain connects TRBV29-1 to TRBJ2-7, with TRBD2 matching over 8 bases. From germline, CDR1 is SQVTM and CDR2 ANQGSEA. The V and J ends lost 8 bases and 5 bases, in that order; junction bases with no gene match: 14. The CDR3 sequence is 14 residues long. The CDR3: CSIRPGLGAHEQYF. The CDR3 region has the DNA TGCAGCATTAGACCGGGACTAGGTGCGCACGAGCAGTACTTC.

As to this clonotype: Mismatch with germline at one junction end may stem from a read error. V usage is TRBV5-1 and J usage is TRBJ2-7; TRBD1 or TRBD2 may be the D gene (5 bases each). The CDR3 is 13 amino acids. The germline gives CDR1 SGHRS, CDR2 YFSETQ. The CDR3 region has the DNA TGCGTCAGCAGGGAACCTACTAGTTGCGAGCAGTACTTC. Protein sequence: CVSREPTSCEQYF.

As regards this clonotype: A read error may produce the germline difference seen at one junction end. The rearrangement uses TRBV6-1 and TRBJ2-1; D possibly corresponds to TRBD2 (6 bases). Germline values: CDR1 MNHNS, CDR2 SASEGT. CDR3 length: 16 amino acids. Written as DNA, the CDR3 is TGTGCCAGCACCCCTTATCTTAGCGGAGGCTACGATGAGCAGTATTTC. Its translation is CASTPYLSGGYDEQYF.

This clonotype was detected only once. The junction shows a germline mismatch at one end, possibly a read error. The chain uses TRBV30 and TRBJ2-5, with D perhaps matching TRBD2 (6 bases). This CDR3 region has 14 residues. Germline V gene sequence: CDR1 GTSNPN, CDR2 SVGIG (reference sequence). The CDR3 spells CAWSRGLAQDTQYF. The CDR3 DNA reads TGTGCCTGGAGTAGGGGACTGGCCCAAGACACCCAGTACTTC.

The chain is built from TRBV6-5 and TRBJ2-6; 11 bases are a match to TRBD2. The CDR3 totals 19 residues. Per the germline V gene, CDR1 is MNHEY and CDR2 is SVGAGI. In nucleotides, the CDR3 is TGTGTCAGTAGTTCGTCCGGGACTAGCGGATATTCTGGGGCCAACGTCCTGACTTTC. This codes for CVSSSSGTSGYSGANVLTF.

This clonotype was seen a handful of times. The junction shows a germline mismatch at one end, possibly a read error. The V and J genes are TRBV18 and TRBJ2-3; the D is unclear. Germline V gene sequence: CDR1 KGHSH, CDR2 LQKENI. This CDR3 contains 13 residues. This CDR3 reads CANSPIALDTQYF. The CDR3 coding sequence is TGTGCCAACTCACCCATAGCCTTGGATACGCAGTATTTT.

Note on this clonotype: The CDR3 carries no conserved terminal phenylalanine or tryptophan, so it likely arises from a read error. Because the CDR3's place on the DNA is in doubt, the DNA is left out and the CDR3 is given as listed by TCRdb. V and J are TRBV12-3 or TRBV12-4 and TRBJ2-1; the D segment call TRBD1 is taken from the table without a DNA check. Including both end residues, the CDR3 is 15 amino acids long. CDR3 in amino acids: CASSETARGSNEHFI.

Relative to its sample, this clonotype is medium-sized. The J gene is TRBJ2-4, the V gene TRBV4-2, with 8 positions matching TRBD1. Germline V lookup: CDR1 LGHNA, CDR2 YNFKEQ. Trimming at V came to 3 bases and at J to 3 bases, leaving 7 bases not matched to a gene. The CDR3 consists of 16 residues. The CDR3 protein is CASSQPVGQGKNIQYF. As DNA, the CDR3 is TGTGCCAGCAGCCAGCCCGTTGGACAGGGCAAAAACATTCAGTACTTC.

Concerning this clonotype itself: This likely comes from a read error, as the CDR3 has no conserved phenylalanine or tryptophan at its end. The rearrangement joins TRBV4-1 to TRBJ2-3, with a tentative D call TRBD2 (5 bases). This CDR3 is 15 amino acids long. CDR1 and CDR2 from the germline V gene are MGHRA and YSYEKL. CDR3 sequence reads: CASSKRGVGTDTQYL. The CDR3 DNA reads TGTGCCAGCAGCAAACGGGGAGTGGGCACAGATACGCAGTATTTA.

This clonotype was seen just once. Since the CDR3 does not end with the conserved phenylalanine or tryptophan, this likely comes from a read error. The chain is built from TRBV29-1 and TRBJ2-2, with 9 nucleotides matching TRBD2. The CDR3 covers 15 residues. V dropped 6 bases and J dropped 0; count of bases not matched to a gene: 5. CDR1 and CDR2 from the germline V gene are SQVTM and ANQGSEA. As DNA, the CDR3 is TGCAGCGTCAGGACTAGCGTGGCGAACACCGGGGAGCTGTTTATT. It translates to CSVRTSVANTGELFI.

Of note for this clonotype: Relative to the germline gene, one junction end is altered; a read error may explain this. The chain couples TRBV12-3 or TRBV12-4 to TRBJ2-7; D is undetermined. The CDR3 totals 13 residues. The CDR3 nucleotides are TGTGCTAGCAGTTTAGGTCGCAGGTATGAGCAGCACTTC. This gives the protein CASSLGRRYEQHF.

The CDR3 DNA follows: TGTGCCAGCAGCCAAGGCTTGACAAGGTCCTACGAGCAGTACTTC. Protein product: CASSQGLTRSYEQYF. The genes are TRBV14 and TRBJ2-7, with D unresolved. The V gene lost 1 base and the J gene lost 1 base, with 11 bases spanning the gap. The germline gives CDR1 SGHDN, CDR2 FVKESK. The CDR3 sequence is 15 residues long.

Within the sample, this clonotype is large. J is TRBJ2-1 and V is TRBV4-2; TRBD1 agrees at 10 bases. The CDR3 runs to 16 residues. V shed 3 bases and J 5 bases; nucleotides not matched to a gene: 7. From germline, CDR1 is LGHNA and CDR2 YNFKEQ. The CDR3 DNA reads TGTGCCAGCAGCCACGCCGGGGGACAGGGGAACAATGAGCAGTTCTTC. Its translation is CASSHAGGQGNNEQFF.

Comment on this clonotype: One end of the junction does not line up with germline, which may come from a read error. The chain recombines TRBV30 with TRBJ1-2; D gene ambiguous. CDR3 size: 15 residues. Germline CDR1 and CDR2: GTSNPN and SVGIG (reference sequence). The CDR3 loop reads CAWSGYEPTLLGYAF. In DNA, the CDR3 is TGTGCCTGGAGTGGATACGAACCGACCCTCCTTGGCTACGCCTTC.

As regards this clonotype: This clone may be a read error of a much larger clone one base away. Here the CDR3 DNA reads TGTGCCAGTAGTGAACAGGGGAACTATGACTACACCTTC. It specifies CASSEQGNYDYTF. The rearrangement links TRBV19 to TRBJ1-2, with 7 bases lining up with TRBD1. CDR1 and CDR2 (germline): LNHDA, SQIVND (reference sequence). The CDR3 spans 13 residues.

CDR3 sequence reads: CASSRARLVPGRASGANVLTF. CDR3 sequence (DNA): TGTGCCAGCAGTCGGGCCCGACTAGTCCCCGGCCGGGCCTCTGGGGCCAACGTCCTGACTTTC. This rearrangement joins TRBV12-3 or TRBV12-4 to TRBJ2-6, with D possibly being TRBD2 (6 bases). V lost 5 bases and J lost 0, with 26 bases in between. This CDR3 has 21 amino acids.

Note on this clonotype: The junction and the germline gene differ at one end; a read error may be behind it. This chain uses TRBV28 with TRBJ2-5; D is perhaps TRBD1 or TRBD2 (5 bases each). This CDR3 has 12 residues. Germline values: CDR1 MDHEN, CDR2 SYDVKM. The CDR3 region has the DNA TGTGCCAGCAGAGGGTTGGGGGAGACCCAGTGCTTC. Translated: CASRGLGETQCF. Full variable domain (outside the CDR3, taken from reference TRBV28 and TRBJ2-5): DVKVTQSSRYLVKRTGEKVFLECVQDMDHENMFWYRQDPGLGLRLIYFSYDVKMKEKGDIPEGYSVSREKKERFSLILESASTNQTSMYLCASRGLGETQCFGPGTRLLVL.

The chain is built from TRBV29-1 and TRBJ1-1; D may be TRBD1 (5 bases). The CDR3 is 15 residues long. Trimming took 6 bases from V and 0 from J, leaving 17 bases between them. Per the germline V gene, CDR1 is SQVTM and CDR2 is ANQGSEA. CDR3 nucleotide sequence: TGCAGCGTAGTGGCAGGGTGTGGAATGAACACTGAAGCTTTCTTT. Amino acids: CSVVAGCGMNTEAFF.